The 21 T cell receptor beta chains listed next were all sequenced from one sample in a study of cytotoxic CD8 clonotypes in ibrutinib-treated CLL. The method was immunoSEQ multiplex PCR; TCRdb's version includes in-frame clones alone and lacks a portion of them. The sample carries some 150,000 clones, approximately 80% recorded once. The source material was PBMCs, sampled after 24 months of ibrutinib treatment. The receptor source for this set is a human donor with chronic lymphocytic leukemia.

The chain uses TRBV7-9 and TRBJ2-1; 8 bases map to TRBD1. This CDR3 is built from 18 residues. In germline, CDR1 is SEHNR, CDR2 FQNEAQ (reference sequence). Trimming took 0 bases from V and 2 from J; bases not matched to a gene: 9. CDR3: CASSLAPWSGGAYNEQFF. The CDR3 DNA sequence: TGTGCCAGCAGCTTAGCGCCGTGGTCAGGGGGCGCCTACAATGAGCAGTTCTTC.

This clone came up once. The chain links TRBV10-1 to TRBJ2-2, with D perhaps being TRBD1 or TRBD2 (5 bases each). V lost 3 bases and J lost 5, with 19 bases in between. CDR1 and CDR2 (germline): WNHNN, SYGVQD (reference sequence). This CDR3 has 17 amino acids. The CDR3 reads CASSDGSGTKGTGELFF. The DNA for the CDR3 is TGCGCCAGCAGTGATGGTTCCGGGACCAAGGGGACCGGGGAGCTGTTTTTT.

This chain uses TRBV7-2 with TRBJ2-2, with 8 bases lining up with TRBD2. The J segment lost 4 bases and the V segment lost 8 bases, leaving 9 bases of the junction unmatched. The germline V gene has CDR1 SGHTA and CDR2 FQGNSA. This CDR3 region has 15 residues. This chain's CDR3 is CASRLSGAITGELFF. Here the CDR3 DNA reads TGTGCCAGCCGTCTTAGCGGGGCTATCACCGGGGAGCTGTTTTTT.

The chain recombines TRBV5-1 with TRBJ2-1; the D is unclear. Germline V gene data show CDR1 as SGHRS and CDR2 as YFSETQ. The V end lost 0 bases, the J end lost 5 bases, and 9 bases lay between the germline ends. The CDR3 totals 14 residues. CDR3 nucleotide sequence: TGCGCCAGCAGCTTGGCCACGGGCCACAATGAGCAGTTCTTC. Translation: CASSLATGHNEQFF.

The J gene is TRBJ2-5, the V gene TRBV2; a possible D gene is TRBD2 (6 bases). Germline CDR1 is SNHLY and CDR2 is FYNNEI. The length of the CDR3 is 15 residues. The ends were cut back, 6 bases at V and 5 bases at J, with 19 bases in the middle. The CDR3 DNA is TGTGCCAGCAGCCCCGGGGTAGCGGAGGGGGAGACCCAGTACTTC. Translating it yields CASSPGVAEGETQYF.

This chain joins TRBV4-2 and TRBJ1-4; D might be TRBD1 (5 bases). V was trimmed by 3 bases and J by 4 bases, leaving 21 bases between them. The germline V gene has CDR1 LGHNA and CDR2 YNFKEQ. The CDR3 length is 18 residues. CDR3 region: CASSQAPARGRLNEKLFF. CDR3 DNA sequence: TGTGCCAGCAGCCAGGCCCCCGCCCGGGGACGCCTTAATGAAAAACTGTTTTTT.

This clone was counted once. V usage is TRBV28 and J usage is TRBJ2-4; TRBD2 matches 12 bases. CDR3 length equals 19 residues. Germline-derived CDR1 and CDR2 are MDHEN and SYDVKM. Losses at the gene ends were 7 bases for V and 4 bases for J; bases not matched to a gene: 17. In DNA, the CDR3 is TGTGCCAGCACCCTAGGGGCTAGCGGGGGGGCGTGGAGAAAAAACATTCAGTACTTC. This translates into CASTLGASGGAWRKNIQYF.

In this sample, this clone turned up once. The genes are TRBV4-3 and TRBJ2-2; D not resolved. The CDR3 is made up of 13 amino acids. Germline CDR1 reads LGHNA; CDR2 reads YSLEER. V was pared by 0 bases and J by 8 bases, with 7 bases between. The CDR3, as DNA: TGCGCCAGCAGCCAAGAGCTGAGGGGGGAGCTGTTTTTT. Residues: CASSQELRGELFF.

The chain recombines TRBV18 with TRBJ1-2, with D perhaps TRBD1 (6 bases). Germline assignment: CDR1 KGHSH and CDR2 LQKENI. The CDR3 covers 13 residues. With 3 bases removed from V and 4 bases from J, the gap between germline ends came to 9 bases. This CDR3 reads CASSPQGTYGYTF. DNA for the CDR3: TGTGCCAGCTCACCCCAGGGGACCTATGGCTACACCTTC. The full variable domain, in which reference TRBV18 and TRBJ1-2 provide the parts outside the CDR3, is NAGVMQNPRHLVRRRGQEARLRCSPMKGHSHVYWYRQLPEEGLKFMVYLQKENIIDESGMPKERFSAEFPKEGPSILRIQQVVRGDSAAYFCASSPQGTYGYTFGSGTRLTVV.

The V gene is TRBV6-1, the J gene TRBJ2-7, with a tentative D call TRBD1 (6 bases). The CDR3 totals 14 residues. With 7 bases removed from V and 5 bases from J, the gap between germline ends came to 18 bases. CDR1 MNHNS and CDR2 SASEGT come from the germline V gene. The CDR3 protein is CASNGPGVPHEQYF. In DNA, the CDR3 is TGTGCCAGCAACGGGCCAGGGGTTCCCCACGAGCAGTACTTC.

Here the CDR3 DNA reads TGTGCCAGCAGTGAAAGACTAGCGGGGGGGGAGCAGTTCTTC. Translating it yields CASSERLAGGEQFF. The V and J genes are TRBV2 and TRBJ2-1; 14 bases fit TRBD2. In germline, CDR1 is SNHLY, CDR2 FYNNEI. The CDR3 covers 14 residues. V dropped 2 bases and J dropped 10; count of bases not matched to a gene: 1.

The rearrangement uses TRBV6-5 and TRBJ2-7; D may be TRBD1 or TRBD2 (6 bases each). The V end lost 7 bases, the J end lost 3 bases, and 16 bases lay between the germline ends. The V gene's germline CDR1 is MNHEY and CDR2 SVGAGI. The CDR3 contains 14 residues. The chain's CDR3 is CASNKGGSDYEQYF. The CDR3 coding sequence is TGTGCCAGCAACAAAGGGGGGAGTGACTACGAGCAGTACTTC.

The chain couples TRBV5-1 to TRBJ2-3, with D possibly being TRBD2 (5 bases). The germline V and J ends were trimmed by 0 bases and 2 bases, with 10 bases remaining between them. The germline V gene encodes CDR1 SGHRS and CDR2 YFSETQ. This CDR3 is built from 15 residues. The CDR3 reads CASSLAGDTTDTQYF. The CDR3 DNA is TGCGCCAGCAGCTTGGCCGGGGATACCACAGATACGCAGTATTTT.

The CDR3, as DNA: TGTGCCAGCAGTCCCGTCGGGGAGTATGGCTACACCTTC. It specifies CASSPVGEYGYTF. The chain has TRBV28 and TRBJ1-2; D is uncertain. The CDR3 is 13 residues long. V was clipped by 5 bases and J by 5 bases, with 12 bases between them. The V gene's germline CDR1 is MDHEN and CDR2 SYDVKM.

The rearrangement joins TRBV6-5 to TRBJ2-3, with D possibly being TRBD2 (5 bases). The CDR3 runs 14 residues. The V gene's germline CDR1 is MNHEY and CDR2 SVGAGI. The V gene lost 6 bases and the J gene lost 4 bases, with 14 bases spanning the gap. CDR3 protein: CASRAGGSPDTQYF. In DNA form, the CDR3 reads TGTGCCAGCAGAGCCGGTGGGAGTCCAGATACGCAGTATTTT.

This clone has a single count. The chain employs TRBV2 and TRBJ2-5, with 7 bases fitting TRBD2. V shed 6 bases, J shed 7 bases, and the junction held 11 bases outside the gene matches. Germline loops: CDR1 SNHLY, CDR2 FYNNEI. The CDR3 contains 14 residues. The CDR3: CASRAGAPGGTQYF. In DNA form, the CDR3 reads TGTGCCAGCAGGGCGGGAGCACCGGGGGGGACCCAGTACTTC.

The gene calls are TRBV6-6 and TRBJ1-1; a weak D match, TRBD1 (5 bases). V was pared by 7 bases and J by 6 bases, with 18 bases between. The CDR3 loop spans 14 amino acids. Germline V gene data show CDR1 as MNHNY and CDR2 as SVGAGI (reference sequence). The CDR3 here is CASTPGTRDPEAFF. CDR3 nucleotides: TGTGCCAGCACCCCTGGAACCAGGGATCCTGAAGCTTTCTTT.

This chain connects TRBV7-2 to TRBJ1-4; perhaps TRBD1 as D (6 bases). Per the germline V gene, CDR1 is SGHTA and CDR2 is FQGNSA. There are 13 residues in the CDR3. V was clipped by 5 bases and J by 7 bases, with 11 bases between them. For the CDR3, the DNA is TGTGCCAGCAGCCGACAGGTCTCTGAAAAACTGTTTTTT. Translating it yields CASSRQVSEKLFF.

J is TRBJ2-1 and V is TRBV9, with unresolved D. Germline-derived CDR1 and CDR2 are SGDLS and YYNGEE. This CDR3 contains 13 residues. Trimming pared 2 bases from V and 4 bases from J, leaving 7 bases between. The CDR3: CASSVPLYNEQFF. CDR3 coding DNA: TGTGCCAGCAGCGTTCCCCTTTACAATGAGCAGTTCTTC.

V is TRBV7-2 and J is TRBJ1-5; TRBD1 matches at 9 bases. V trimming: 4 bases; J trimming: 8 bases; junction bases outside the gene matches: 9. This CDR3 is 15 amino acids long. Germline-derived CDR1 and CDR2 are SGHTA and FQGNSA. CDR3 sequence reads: CASSSPDRGLEPQHF. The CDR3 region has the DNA TGTGCCAGCAGCTCACCCGACAGGGGGTTGGAGCCCCAGCATTTT.

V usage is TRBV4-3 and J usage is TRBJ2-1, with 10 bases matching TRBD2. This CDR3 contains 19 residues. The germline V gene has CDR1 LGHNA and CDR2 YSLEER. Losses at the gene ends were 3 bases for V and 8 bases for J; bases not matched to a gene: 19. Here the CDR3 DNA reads TGCGCCAGCAGCCACCAACCGGGTAGCGGGAGGTTTGGTAGCGATGAGCAGTTCTTC. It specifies CASSHQPGSGRFGSDEQFF.